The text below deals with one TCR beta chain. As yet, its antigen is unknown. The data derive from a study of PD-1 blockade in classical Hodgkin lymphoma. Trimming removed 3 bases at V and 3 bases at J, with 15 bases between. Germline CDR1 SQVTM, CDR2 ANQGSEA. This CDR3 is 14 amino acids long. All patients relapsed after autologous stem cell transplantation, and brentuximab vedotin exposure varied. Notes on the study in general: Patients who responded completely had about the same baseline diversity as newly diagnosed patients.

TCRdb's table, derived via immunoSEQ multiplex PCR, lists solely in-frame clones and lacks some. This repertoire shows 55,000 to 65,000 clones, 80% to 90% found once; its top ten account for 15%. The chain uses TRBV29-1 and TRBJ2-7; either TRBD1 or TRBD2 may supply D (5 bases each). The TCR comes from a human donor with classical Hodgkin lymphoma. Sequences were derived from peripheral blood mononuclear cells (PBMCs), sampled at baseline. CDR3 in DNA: TGCAGCGTTGATTTGGGGGACGGATTCTACGAGCAGTACTTC. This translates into CSVDLGDGFYEQYF.